Each of the 3 T cell receptor beta chains below was sequenced from the same sample in a study of blood T cells in healthy people across ages. A sample-barcoded 5' primer and a J-beta primer mix were used in a second PCR of about 7 to 12 cycles. A single record per CDR3 protein comes from TCRdb applying MiXCR to the 5' RACE reads. This table holds over 750,000 distinct CDR3 sequences, 25% found once. In addition, the sample was reused for a study of T cells of mothers and their children.

Source material: blood. The receptors come from a boy between 10 and 17 years old in good health.

Only a few counts were recorded for this clonotype. V is TRBV13 and J is TRBJ1-6; unclear D gene. Looked up from germline, CDR1 is PRHDT and CDR2 is FYEKMQ (reference sequence). V was trimmed by 2 bases and J by 7 bases, leaving 3 bases between them. The CDR3 consists of 12 residues. The CDR3 spells CASSLWNSPLHF. The CDR3 DNA reads TGTGCCAGCAGCTTATGGAATTCACCCCTCCACTTT. Combining the CDR3 with reference TRBV13 and TRBJ1-6 gives the whole variable domain AAGVIQSPRHLIKEKRETATLKCYPIPRHDTVYWYQQGPGQDPQFLISFYEKMQSDKGSIPDRFSAQQFSDYHSELNMSSLELGDSALYFCASSLWNSPLHFGNGTRLTVT.

The gene calls are TRBV4-3 and TRBJ2-5, with D perhaps TRBD1 (6 bases). The tail of the sequence fits TRBJ2-7 better, so the J call may be wrong. From germline, CDR1 is LGHNA and CDR2 YSLEER. This CDR3 contains 14 residues. In nucleotides, the CDR3 is TGCGCCAGCAGCCAATACGCAGGGGATAACGAGCAGTACTTC. Translated, it gives CASSQYAGDNEQYF.

The sample holds many counts of this clonotype. The chain employs TRBV7-2 and TRBJ2-7, with D unclear. Trimming shortened V by 8 bases and J by 5 bases, and 19 bases separated the two germline ends. The CDR3 contains 14 residues. The germline V gene encodes CDR1 SGHTA and CDR2 FQGNSA. The CDR3 sequence is CASPNLGGPDEQYF. CDR3 bases: TGTGCCAGCCCGAACTTGGGTGGGCCTGACGAGCAGTACTTC.